This TCR beta chain appears in the sequencing data of a study of long-term antiretroviral therapy in people with HIV (dated 2022 in TCRdb). For context, the study as a whole: The earliest samples were collected approximately a decade before the 2015 WHO recommendation for immediate ART, a period when ART was typically delayed until CD4 counts fell. A retrospective serial study tested whether ART initiation and durable HIV suppression were associated with changes in peripheral blood TRB repertoire composition and diversity. A total of fewer than 250 cryopreserved PBMC samples came from 25 to 30 adults with confirmed HIV infection and were collected serially over a mean of roughly 6 years (range 1-12). About 40% of the 30 participants with HIV were female. No cross-contamination during QIAcube processing was seen in test extractions of a monoclonal T-cell line run alongside 33 polyclonal samples. The full study reports these points: Compared with controls, HIV repertoires had narrower CDR3 length ranges, and the network structure pointed to an antigen-experienced repertoire that shifted only slightly toward naive after ART. Owing to limited PBMC availability, only the TCR beta chain was sequenced, without alpha chain pairing. ART initiation was associated with a significant increase in TRB diversity, but diversity stayed significantly below transplant donor controls even after long-term ART. Because pre-ART samples had limited cell numbers, profiling was done on unsorted PBMC rather than on sorted CD4+ and CD8+ T cells. The repertoire was dominated across all time points by expanded TRB clones identified before ART initiation, although this dominance was seen to fluctuate and to decrease in many PLHIV after ART. Samples dated from the mid-2000s to the late 2010s, and the ART regimens used may be less effective than current ones. No data were available on ART adherence, viral resistance or therapy changes, limiting inferences about post-ART repertoire changes.

The immunoSEQ hsTCRB v3.0 assay was used at survey level resolution to sequence the TRB variable region. The target sequencing depth for TRB was 40,000-50,000 T-cell genomes per sample. Pooled TRB libraries were sequenced on an Illumina MiSeq with a v3 150-cycle kit. Under the source paper's analysis protocol: Repertoire analysis was run in R within a reproducible Nextflow workflow that covered QC, data transformation and analysis. LymphoSeq2, an R package for exploring AIRR-Seq data, was used to implement the custom analyses. A handful of samples yielding fewer than 5000 total TRB sequences were excluded, leaving about 190 analyzed HIV repertoires. Among the 180 or so HIV repertoires that were kept, almost 60 were collected before ART initiation and over 120 were collected after ART initiation. Repertoires were downsampled to 5000 TRB nucleotide sequences, and summary statistics were averaged over 100 downsampling iterations. TRB sequences were retained for analysis only if CDR3 regions of at least seven amino acids were present. A Shannon entropy-derived clonality score and the Gini coefficient were used to measure diversity. In repertoire networks, the top 5000 CDR3 amino acid sequences were linked whenever an edit distance of one separated two sequences. For TRB CDR3 amino acid sequences, antigen specificity groups and MHC restriction were predicted with GLIPH2. To flag known associations with CMV, EBV, HIV or tissue antigens, CDR3 amino acid sequences were compared against VDJdb and McPAS-TCR. Pre-ART, post-ART and control groups were compared with Wilcoxon signed-rank tests and Holm-Bonferroni correction. TCRdb provides this immuneACCESS table in a form limited to in-frame rearrangements. Some clones are lacking; in checked studies, under half of them reflect an unresolved V gene, and why the rest are absent is not known. The D gene and trimming were derived from the DNA, and the V and J assignments and clone size from that table. The sample has roughly 20,000 clones on record, roughly 86% of them singletons. Roughly a tenth of the sample lies in the top ten.

Inclusion was restricted to participants for whom at least one PBMC sample before ART initiation and at least two post-ART samples were available. Treatment was received in the United States of America by all participants with HIV. Before DNA extraction, cryopreserved samples of roughly 0.85-11 million PBMC were thawed and then washed. At the time of the earliest PBMC sample, participants with HIV were aged between roughly 20 and 60 years. Each participant contributed PBMC samples from 1-4 timepoints before ART initiation and 2-8 timepoints after ART initiation, with a median of 7 samples. Serial HIV viral load, CD4+ T-cell count, ART history and demographic data were obtained for every participant. Using a Qiagen kit on a QIAcube, genomic DNA was extracted from unsorted PBMC, with samples processed in batches of 12. A note on this clone: What antigen it recognizes has not been identified. Base qualities are not at hand, and no much larger clone is one base apart.

Trimming removed 3 bases from V and 4 bases from J, leaving 9 bases between the germline ends. For CDR1 and CDR2, the germline V gene lists MNHNS and SASEGT. The CDR3 sequence holds 13 residues, the cysteine and phenylalanine included. Only the CDR3 part of the read is kept: 39 bases, read in frame from the first base. The sequences come from unsorted PBMCs, collected 0.5 years after starting antiretroviral therapy. The chain uses TRBV6-1 and TRBJ1-2, with no reliable assignment of the D segment. The origin of this receptor is a man aged 40-49 years with HIV. The CDR3 in this case is CASSERQTYGYTF. The nucleotides are TGTGCCAGCAGTGAGAGGCAAACCTATGGCTACACCTTC.